A single sample gave rise to the 24 T cell receptor beta chains below, sequenced in a study of blood T cell repertoires in COVID-19. Here immunoSEQ multiplex PCR was the method, and the copy in TCRdb shows in-frame clones only, minus some. This sample has approximately 150,000 clones, with roughly 81% found just once. Sequencing used peripheral blood. The receptors were gathered from a human donor with acute or convalescent COVID-19. The donor label of this sample is uncertain.

This clone came up a few times. This chain joins TRBV12-5 and TRBJ1-5; no clear D gene. There are 15 residues in the CDR3. Germline V gene data show CDR1 as LGHNT and CDR2 as FRNRAP. Trimming left V 2 bases short and J 4 bases short, with 12 bases between. The chain's CDR3 is CASGLPTAGNQPQHF. Here the CDR3 DNA reads TGTGCTAGTGGTTTGCCCACAGCAGGTAATCAGCCCCAGCATTTT. Looking up the rest from reference TRBV12-5 and TRBJ1-5 gives the full variable domain: DARVTQTPRHKVTEMGQEVTMRCQPILGHNTVFWYRQTMMQGLELLAYFRNRAPLDDSGMPKDRFSAEMPDATLATLKIQPSEPRDSAVYFCASGLPTAGNQPQHFGDGTRLSIL.

The gene calls are TRBV18 and TRBJ2-3; tentatively, D is TRBD1 (6 bases). CDR3 length equals 16 residues. The germline gives CDR1 KGHSH, CDR2 LQKENI. Deletions cut 1 base from V and 5 bases from J, with 16 bases between. Here the CDR3 reads CASSPQMGAFRDTQYF. In DNA, the CDR3 is TGTGCCAGCTCACCACAAATGGGGGCTTTTCGAGATACGCAGTATTTT.

The chain is built from TRBV12-3 or TRBV12-4 and TRBJ1-1; D unclear. The CDR3 runs to 12 residues. V gave up 2 bases and J gave up 6 bases, with 7 bases separating them. The CDR3 DNA sequence: TGTGCCAGCAGTTTACTCGAGGCTGAAGCTTTCTTT. It encodes CASSLLEAEAFF.

This clone has only one observation. The chain is built from TRBV7-9 and TRBJ1-1; D is unclear. The V gene's germline CDR1 is SEHNR and CDR2 FQNEAQ (reference sequence). This CDR3 spans 16 amino acids. V lost 0 bases and J 0 bases, leaving 11 bases between the germline ends. The CDR3 spells CASSLARVLMNTEAFF. The CDR3 DNA reads as TGTGCCAGCAGCTTAGCCCGGGTACTCATGAACACTGAAGCTTTCTTT.

The chain links TRBV5-1 to TRBJ2-3; 8 bases line up with TRBD2. Losses at the gene ends were 0 bases for V and 0 bases for J; bases not matched to a gene: 3. The CDR3 contains 16 residues. CDR1 SGHRS and CDR2 YFSETQ come from the germline V gene. The CDR3 DNA reads as TGCGCCAGCAGCTTGGGGTCTAGCGGGAGCACAGATACGCAGTATTTT. This sequence encodes CASSLGSSGSTDTQYF.

The rearrangement uses TRBV19 and TRBJ2-7; 9 bases line up with TRBD1. J gave up 7 bases and V 5 bases, and 6 bases lay outside the gene matches. Germline V gene data show CDR1 as LNHDA and CDR2 as SQIVND (reference sequence). The CDR3 loop spans 13 amino acids. This CDR3 reads CASSPTGGEEQYV. CDR3 in DNA: TGTGCCAGTAGTCCAACAGGGGGCGAGGAGCAGTACGTC.

This chain joins TRBV2 and TRBJ1-5; 7 positions agree with TRBD1. The CDR3 has 14 amino acids. Germline V lookup: CDR1 SNHLY, CDR2 FYNNEI. The ends lost 10 bases at V and 2 bases at J; junction bases unmatched: 8. This CDR3 reads CATTGVVGNQPQHF. The CDR3, as DNA: TGTGCCACCACAGGGGTAGTGGGCAATCAGCCCCAGCATTTT. Full variable domain (remainder filled in from reference TRBV2 and TRBJ1-5): EPEVTQTPSHQVTQMGQEVILRCVPISNHLYFYWYRQILGQKVEFLVSFYNNEISEKSEIFDDQFSVERPDGSNFTLKIRSTKLEDSAMYFCATTGVVGNQPQHFGDGTRLSIL.

The chain's CDR3 is CASRKPVSYEQYF. The CDR3 DNA is TGTGCCAGCAGGAAACCAGTCTCCTACGAGCAGTACTTC. The chain employs TRBV6-5 and TRBJ2-7; no definite D call. CDR1 and CDR2 (germline): MNHEY, SVGAGI. V lost 6 bases, J lost 0 bases, and 9 bases lay in between. This CDR3 spans 13 amino acids.

This clone appeared a single time. The rearrangement links TRBV5-6 to TRBJ1-5, with a possible D match to TRBD1 (6 bases). The CDR3 runs to 17 residues. Germline V gene sequence: CDR1 SGHDT, CDR2 YYEEEE. Trimming took off 3 bases at V and 0 bases at J, with 16 bases between the two ends. This CDR3 reads CASSSFDRLNSNQPQHF. CDR3 nucleotides: TGTGCCAGCAGCTCATTCGACAGGCTAAATAGCAATCAGCCCCAGCATTTT.

V is TRBV7-2 and J is TRBJ1-5, with TRBD1 matching over 9 bases. Germline V gene lookup returns CDR1 SGHTA and CDR2 FQGNSA. With 2 bases clipped from V and 6 bases from J, the junction kept 11 bases outside the gene matches. This CDR3 is 17 amino acids long. DNA for the CDR3: TGTGCCAGCAGCTTACTGGGGGGAACAGGGGGCTTTCAGCCCCAGCATTTT. This encodes CASSLLGGTGGFQPQHF.

The gene calls are TRBV11-2 and TRBJ1-1; tentative D call: TRBD1 (6 bases). CDR3 length: 15 amino acids. Trimming removed 2 bases from V and 4 bases from J, with 14 bases in between. Germline CDR1 reads SGHAT; CDR2 reads FQNNGV. Written as DNA, the CDR3 is TGTGCCAGCAGCTTAAGAGAGGGGGTTTCCACTGAAGCTTTCTTT. Amino acids: CASSLREGVSTEAFF.

This rearrangement joins TRBV25-1 to TRBJ1-6, with D unresolved. The CDR3 has 14 residues. The V end was cut by 4 bases, the J end by 6 bases, with 10 bases between. CDR1 and CDR2 (germline): MGHDK, SYGVNS. CDR3 sequence (DNA): TGTGCCAGCAGTGTGCTAGGGAGTAATTCACCCCTCCACTTT. This gives the protein CASSVLGSNSPLHF.

This chain uses TRBV23-1 with TRBJ1-2; D not resolved. TRBV23-1 is identified as an open reading frame with a role that is uncertain. Deletions cut 6 bases from V and 1 base from J, with 6 bases between. The CDR3 runs to 12 residues. The CDR3 nucleotides are TGCGCCAGCAGAGAGGGTAACTATGGCTACACCTTC. Translation: CASREGNYGYTF.

V usage is TRBV9 and J usage is TRBJ2-2; possible D gene TRBD1, 5 bases. V dropped 0 bases and J dropped 0 bases, with 15 bases sitting between them. The CDR3 contains 18 residues. CDR1 and CDR2 from the germline V gene are SGDLS and YYNGEE. The CDR3 nucleotides are TGTGCCAGCAGCGTAGATGGGGCCCCCAATCCGAACACCGGGGAGCTGTTTTTT. The encoded protein is CASSVDGAPNPNTGELFF.

This clone appeared a few times. The rearrangement uses TRBV19 and TRBJ2-7, with TRBD2 identical over 8 bases. V shed 3 bases and J 4 bases; nucleotides not matched to a gene: 5. The CDR3 spans 14 residues. Germline CDR1 is LNHDA and CDR2 is SQIVND (reference sequence). The CDR3 sequence: CASSMAGGEYEQYV. The CDR3 DNA sequence: TGTGCCAGTAGTATGGCGGGGGGCGAGTACGAGCAGTACGTC.

The chain links TRBV9 to TRBJ1-2; D is ambiguous. Looked up from germline, CDR1 is SGDLS and CDR2 is YYNGEE. Trimming took 1 base from V and 4 from J, leaving 11 bases between them. This CDR3 has 14 amino acids. This CDR3 is CASSVTAEAYGYTF. For the CDR3, the DNA is TGTGCCAGCAGCGTAACAGCAGAAGCCTATGGCTACACCTTC.

The chain recombines TRBV6-2 or TRBV6-3 with TRBJ1-6; TRBD1 agrees at 8 bases. Unmatched junction bases numbered 1, after V lost 5 bases and J lost 4 bases. CDR3 length: 14 amino acids. Germline V gene sequence: CDR1 MNHEY, CDR2 SVGEGT. CDR3 protein: CASSTGGYNSPLHF. As DNA, the CDR3 is TGTGCCAGCAGTACAGGGGGATATAATTCACCCCTCCACTTT.

The rearrangement uses TRBV2 and TRBJ1-4; tentative D call: TRBD1 (6 bases). The germline CDR1 and CDR2 sequences are SNHLY and FYNNEI. The ends were cut back, 7 bases at V and 1 base at J, with 7 bases in the middle. The CDR3 has 13 amino acids. CDR3 residues: CASNRVTNEKLFF. CDR3 bases: TGTGCCAGCAACAGGGTAACTAATGAAAAACTGTTTTTT.

The CDR3 DNA sequence: TGTGCCAGTAGCCCCCACAGGAATCAGCCCCAGCATTTT. Its protein product is CASSPHRNQPQHF. The chain is built from TRBV19 and TRBJ1-5; tentative D call: TRBD1 (5 bases). With 6 bases removed from V and 4 bases from J, the gap between germline ends came to 10 bases. Looked up from germline, CDR1 is LNHDA and CDR2 is SQIVND (reference sequence). The CDR3 length is 13 residues.

The rearrangement joins TRBV30 to TRBJ1-1; no firm D call. From germline, CDR1 is GTSNPN and CDR2 SVGIG (reference sequence). The CDR3 runs to 11 residues. V dropped 0 bases and J dropped 5 bases, with 4 bases sitting between them. In DNA, the CDR3 is TGTGCCTGGAGTGTATTAACTGAAGCTTTCTTT. Amino acids: CAWSVLTEAFF.

This sequence joins TRBV2 and TRBJ2-7; 9 bases fit TRBD2. V gave up 6 bases and J gave up 6 bases; unmatched junction bases: 3. Per the germline V gene, CDR1 is SNHLY and CDR2 is FYNNEI. CDR3 length equals 12 residues. The CDR3 coding sequence is TGTGCCAGCAGGGAACTAGCGGGCGAGCAGTACGTC. Translated: CASRELAGEQYV.

The chain has TRBV28 and TRBJ2-7; tentative D call: TRBD1 (6 bases). Germline CDR1 and CDR2: MDHEN and SYDVKM. Trimming took 5 bases from V and 2 from J, leaving 10 bases between them. The CDR3 length is 13 residues. For the CDR3, the DNA is TGTGCCAGCAGTCAGGGGCCTACCTACGAGCAGTACTTC. This translates into CASSQGPTYEQYF.

This chain joins TRBV3-1 (or the pseudogene TRBV3-2) and TRBJ2-5, with TRBD2 matching over 9 bases. V lost 1 base and J lost 4; bases outside the gene matches: 10. CDR3 size: 17 residues. Germline V gives CDR1 LGHDT, CDR2 YNNKEL (reference sequence). CDR3 sequence: CASSQGNLAGYRETQYF. The DNA for the CDR3 is TGTGCCAGCAGCCAAGGAAATCTAGCGGGGTATCGAGAGACCCAGTACTTC.

This clone was recorded once. This chain links TRBV5-6 with TRBJ2-7; maybe TRBD1 (7 bases). The V end lost 0 bases, the J end lost 4 bases, and 14 bases lay between the germline ends. CDR1 is SGHDT, CDR2 YYEEEE, per germline. This CDR3 comprises 15 residues. The CDR3 loop is CASSLDAGGSYEQYV. CDR3 coding DNA: TGTGCCAGCAGCTTGGATGCAGGGGGGAGTTACGAGCAGTACGTC.